Sequencing of this T cell receptor (beta chain) was carried out in a study of Ad26.COV2.S vaccination and SARS-CoV-2 variants. CDR3 size: 16 residues. CDR1 and CDR2 (germline): SGHVS, FQNEAQ. V was clipped by 3 bases and J by 1 base, with 16 bases between them. The method was immunoSEQ multiplex PCR; TCRdb's version includes in-frame clones alone and lacks a portion of them. The sample shows 350,000 to 500,000 clones, about 92% of them seen only once. Treatment in this sample: about 20 received Ad26.COV2.S at low or high dose, single or two shots; five or six received placebo; per-sample allocation not given. The study sampled participants on day 63 after the first vaccine or placebo injection.

The sequences come from peripheral blood, collected in a trial of Ad26.COV2.S vaccine versus placebo. This TCR was recovered from a person between 18 and 65 years old who received the Ad26.COV2.S COVID-19 vaccine or a placebo. The gene calls are TRBV7-8 and TRBJ2-7, with a tentative D call TRBD2 (6 bases). The CDR3 sequence is CASSFSPGEVSYEQYF. CDR3 sequence (DNA): TGTGCCAGCAGCTTTTCCCCGGGAGAGGTTTCCTACGAGCAGTACTTC.